Listed below are T cell receptor beta chains from one sample, sequenced in a study of cytomegalovirus exposure and HLA in healthy donors. The table came from immunoSEQ multiplex PCR; TCRdb's copy has only in-frame clones and leaves some out. In the table there are 110,000 to 150,000 clones, 70% to 75% of which are singletons. Sequencing was performed on PBMCs. These receptors were obtained from a woman aged 25 to 39 in good health and CMV-seronegative. The CDR3 runs from the conserved cysteine through the conserved F or W. The D gene is left open where the match is weak. Part of the rows lack a size; the others show once, few, many or a class for expanded clones.

j_gene	len	d_gene	v_gene	abundance	CDR3nt	CDR3aa
TRBJ2-7	13	NA	TRBV6-1	NA	TGTGCCAGCAGTCGGGACAAAACCTACGAGCAGTACTTC	CASSRDKTYEQYF
TRBJ2-7	13	TRBD2	TRBV6-6	few	TGTGCCAGCAGCCGGGGACTAACCTACGAGCAGTACTTC	CASSRGLTYEQYF
TRBJ1-1	15	TRBD1	TRBV10-3	NA	TGTGCCATCAGTGAGCCGAACAGGGGCTTCACTGAAGCTTTCTTT	CAISEPNRGFTEAFF
TRBJ2-4	18	TRBD2	TRBV19	few	TGTGCCAGTAGTATAAGCGGGAGGGCGCTGCTAGCCAAAAACATTCAGTACTTC	CASSISGRALLAKNIQYF
TRBJ2-7	15	TRBD2	TRBV5-4	once	TGTGCCAGCAGCTCTAGGGGACTAGCGGTGCACGAGCAGTACTTC	CASSSRGLAVHEQYF
TRBJ2-1	16	TRBD2	TRBV7-2	NA	TGTGCCAGCAGCTTAGGGTCGGGACTAGTGTACAATGAGCAGTTCTTC	CASSLGSGLVYNEQFF
TRBJ2-3	17	NA	TRBV28	NA	TGTGCCAGCAGACCCGCCCCCCCTAGCGCGAGTACAGATACGCAGTATTTT	CASRPAPPSASTDTQYF
TRBJ1-1	13	TRBD1	TRBV5-6	few	TGTGCCAGCAGCTTGGGGCGACAGGGTGAAGCTTTCTTT	CASSLGRQGEAFF
TRBJ2-3	15	NA	TRBV6-5	NA	TGTGCCAGCAGTGCATTATCGGGACTGTCAGATACGCAGTATTTT	CASSALSGLSDTQYF
TRBJ1-5	15	NA	TRBV28	NA	TGTGCCAGCAGTCCTCCTCCCCACGGAGATCAGCCCCAGCATTTT	CASSPPPHGDQPQHF
TRBJ2-5	16	TRBD1	TRBV27	NA	TGTGCCAGCACTCCGATGCCGGGACAGGGAGGCGGGACCCAGTACTTC	CASTPMPGQGGGTQYF
TRBJ2-7	17	TRBD2	TRBV7-3	few	TGTGCCAGCAGGCGAATTCCGGGACTAGGCGGGCGTGTCGAGCAGTACTTC	CASRRIPGLGGRVEQYF
TRBJ2-1	17	TRBD2	TRBV11-2	NA	TGTGCCAGCAGCGACCCCTTCGCTAGCGGGATAGACAATGAGCAGTTCTTC	CASSDPFASGIDNEQFF
TRBJ2-1	17	TRBD2	TRBV19	NA	TGTGCCAGTAGTATAGATATCGGTACTAGCGGGAGGAATGAGCAGTTCTTC	CASSIDIGTSGRNEQFF
TRBJ2-3	14	TRBD1	TRBV5-4	once	TGTGCCAGCAGCTCCAGGACAGGAGGAGATACGCAGTATTTT	CASSSRTGGDTQYF
TRBJ1-1	13	NA	TRBV6-1	NA	TGTGCCAGCATCAGCGTCATGAACACTGAAGCTTTCTTT	CASISVMNTEAFF
TRBJ2-5	17	NA	TRBV9	NA	TGTGCCAGCAGCGTCGGGAGATCGGAGGGTTCTTGGGAGACCCAGTACTTC	CASSVGRSEGSWETQYF
TRBJ1-1	14	TRBD1	TRBV5-6	NA	TGTGCCAGCAGCTTGTGGAAGGGGGCAACTGAAGCTTTCTTT	CASSLWKGATEAFF
TRBJ1-1	13	TRBD1	TRBV9	NA	TGTGCCAGCAGCGTCCAGGGGGCACCGAGAGCTTTCTTT	CASSVQGAPRAFF
TRBJ2-3	14	TRBD1	TRBV7-9	NA	TGTGCCAGCAGCCGGGGACAGGCGCCAGATACGCAGTATTTT	CASSRGQAPDTQYF
TRBJ2-3	13	NA	TRBV6-5	few	TGTGCCAGCAGTTCGTCCCTCACAGATACGCAGTATTTT	CASSSSLTDTQYF
TRBJ2-1	15	TRBD2	TRBV30	NA	TGTGCCTGGAGTGTTTCCGGGGGGTCTTACAATGAGCAGTTCTTC	CAWSVSGGSYNEQFF
TRBJ2-7	18	TRBD2	TRBV25-1	few	TGTGCCAGCAGTGAAGATTTCCCTTCGGGTAGCGGGAGCTACGAGCAGTACTTC	CASSEDFPSGSGSYEQYF
TRBJ2-6	19	TRBD1	TRBV27	NA	TGTGCCAGCAGTTTAGTTGGGACAGACCCACTCTCTGGGGCCAACGTCCTGACTTTC	CASSLVGTDPLSGANVLTF
TRBJ2-3	15	TRBD1	TRBV5-4	NA	TGTGCCAGCAGCTTGGACCGACAGGGGGGGGATACGCAGTATTTT	CASSLDRQGGDTQYF
TRBJ2-7	13	NA	TRBV10-3	NA	TGTGCCATCACGAGCCACGAAGTCCACGAGCAGTACTTC	CAITSHEVHEQYF
TRBJ2-3	16	NA	TRBV5-4	NA	TGTGCCAGCAGCTCCCTAGTGGGGGGGGCCACAGATACGCAGTATTTT	CASSSLVGGATDTQYF
TRBJ1-2	13	NA	TRBV27	NA	TGTGCCAGCAGTTATTCCGGACAGAATGGCTACACCTTC	CASSYSGQNGYTF
TRBJ2-3	14	NA	TRBV28	NA	TGTGCCAGCAGTTTAGTCCAGGGGACAGATACGCAGTATTTT	CASSLVQGTDTQYF